This T cell receptor beta chain was sequenced during a study of blood T cells in healthy people across ages. The study, taken as a whole, reports: TCR beta diversity per million T cells fell roughly linearly with age. Both higher diversity and more naive CD4+ cells marked long-lived donors when set against aged donors.

Donor samples were obtained from healthy Caucasian individuals from Russia, aged roughly 6 to 95. Samples had at least 7 million PBMCs isolated from them. The CDR3 has 17 amino acids. The ends were cut back, 4 bases at V and 4 bases at J, with 20 bases in the middle. Germline CDR1 is LNHNV and CDR2 is YYDKDF (reference sequence). For this clonotype: The antigen is unknown.

Alongside a J-beta primer mix, a sample-barcoded 5' primer served in a second PCR lasting about 7 to 12 cycles. Each CDR3 protein is one row after TCRdb ran MiXCR on the 5' RACE reads. The table lists about 2 million distinct CDR3 sequences, 40% to 55% of them singletons. Source material: blood. The source of this sequence is a middle-aged woman in good health. V is TRBV15 and J is TRBJ2-1, with D possibly matching TRBD1 (6 bases). The CDR3 DNA reads TGTGCCACCAGCACCCCGTCACAGGGTGGGATATACAATGAGCAGTTCTTC. Its translation: CATSTPSQGGIYNEQFF.